This T cell receptor beta chain was profiled in a study of cytomegalovirus exposure and HLA in healthy donors. The germline V gene has CDR1 SGHNT and CDR2 YYREEE (reference sequence). V was pared by 4 bases and J by 2 bases, with 7 bases of the junction left unmatched. CDR3 length: 15 amino acids. A note on this clone: Its antigen is not known.

Study-wide findings and caveats: Presence/absence analyses treated sequencing depth as roughly uniform across donors. Trimming of TCR beta V- and J-genes showed a link, identified in a later analysis, to a missense DCLRE1C variant.

Primers for the PCR totalled 60 Vbeta and 13 Jbeta. Some clones are missing from TCRdb's copy, which holds only in-frame ones; the method was immunoSEQ multiplex PCR. The sample shows 150,000 to 170,000 clones, around 79% of them seen only once. This sequence was found in a man between 18 and 35 years old in good health and CMV-seronegative. This sequence joins TRBV5-4 and TRBJ2-7; 9 nucleotides align to TRBD1. Sequenced material: PBMCs. The CDR3 spells CASSGRDRDAYEQYF. CDR3 in DNA: TGTGCCAGCAGCGGAAGGGACAGGGACGCCTACGAGCAGTACTTC.